This is a list of T cell receptor beta chains from one sample in a study of CD8+CD57+ T cells in acquired aplastic anemia. TCRdb independently ran MiXCR on the reads; one entry per CDR3 protein. The data show 200,000 to 250,000 distinct CDR3 sequences, almost 35% seen once. Sequencing was performed on sorted CD4+, CD8+, or CD8+CD57+ T cells (not recorded which) from PBMCs. The receptors derive from a human donor in good health, serving as a control. Both conserved end residues are part of each CDR3. A D gene is named only where the DNA matches it firmly. Clone size appears in some rows only: once, few, many, or a class for an expanded clone.

j_call: TRBJ2-7; v_call: TRBV24-1; clone_size: many; d_call: TRBD1; cdr3_nt: TGTTGGACAGGGGGCTACGACGAGCAGTACTTC; cdr3_aa: CWTGGYDEQYF
j_call: TRBJ2-6; v_call: TRBV19; clone_size: .; d_call: .; cdr3_nt: TGTGCCAGAACCATTCAACCGGAGCGGGCCAACGTCCTGACTTTC; cdr3_aa: CARTIQPERANVLTF
j_call: TRBJ1-1; v_call: TRBV25-1; clone_size: .; d_call: .; cdr3_nt: TGTGCCAGCAGTGCGGGACCGCTGAACACTGAAGCTTTCTTT; cdr3_aa: CASSAGPLNTEAFF
j_call: TRBJ2-7; v_call: TRBV2; clone_size: many; d_call: TRBD1; cdr3_nt: TGTGCCAGCAGAGGGACAGGGTTGTACGAGCAGTACTTC; cdr3_aa: CASRGTGLYEQYF
j_call: TRBJ1-3; v_call: TRBV30; clone_size: .; d_call: .; cdr3_nt: TGTGCCTGGGGGACGGAGGGAAACACCATATATTTT; cdr3_aa: CAWGTEGNTIYF
j_call: TRBJ1-6; v_call: TRBV2; clone_size: .; d_call: .; cdr3_nt: TGTGCCAGCATGGGGGGGTTTAATTCACCCCTCCACTTT; cdr3_aa: CASMGGFNSPLHF
j_call: TRBJ1-2; v_call: TRBV15; clone_size: .; d_call: .; cdr3_nt: TGTGCCACCAGCAGAGGGGGGAGGACAGAGGTTGGCTACACCTTC; cdr3_aa: CATSRGGRTEVGYTF
j_call: TRBJ1-1; v_call: TRBV2; clone_size: many; d_call: .; cdr3_nt: TGTGCCAGCACCCTAGGGCCTAGAAGTACTGAAGCTTTCTTT; cdr3_aa: CASTLGPRSTEAFF
j_call: TRBJ1-2; v_call: TRBV2; clone_size: many; d_call: .; cdr3_nt: TGTGCCAGCAGTCTAATCCCCGGCGAGGGCTACACCTTC; cdr3_aa: CASSLIPGEGYTF
j_call: TRBJ1-4; v_call: TRBV6-1; clone_size: few; d_call: .; cdr3_nt: TGTGCCAGCAGAGGCCGAAGGGAAAAACTGTTTTTT; cdr3_aa: CASRGRREKLFF
j_call: TRBJ2-7; v_call: TRBV6-1; clone_size: .; d_call: .; cdr3_nt: TGTGCCAGCAGCCGCCTTCCGGGGGCTAACTACGAGCAGTACTTC; cdr3_aa: CASSRLPGANYEQYF
j_call: TRBJ2-1; v_call: TRBV11-1; clone_size: .; d_call: TRBD2; cdr3_nt: TGTGCCAGCACCGCGGGGGGGGGGGAGCAGTTCTTC; cdr3_aa: CASTAGGGEQFF
j_call: TRBJ1-2; v_call: TRBV12-3/TRBV12-4; clone_size: many; d_call: TRBD1; cdr3_nt: TGTGCCAGCGACGAAGGGACAGGGTTGGGCTACACCTTC; cdr3_aa: CASDEGTGLGYTF
j_call: TRBJ1-6; v_call: TRBV10-2; clone_size: .; d_call: .; cdr3_nt: TGCGCCAGCAGTGATACAGGGTTTTCACCCCTCCACTTT; cdr3_aa: CASSDTGFSPLHF
j_call: TRBJ1-2; v_call: TRBV20-1; clone_size: few; d_call: .; cdr3_nt: TGCAGTGCTAGAGGCAGGACTAACTATGGCTACACCTTC; cdr3_aa: CSARGRTNYGYTF
j_call: TRBJ1-2; v_call: TRBV4-1; clone_size: .; d_call: TRBD1; cdr3_nt: TGCGCCAGCAGGGGACAGGGAAGATACACCTTC; cdr3_aa: CASRGQGRYTF
j_call: TRBJ2-7; v_call: TRBV9; clone_size: once; d_call: .; cdr3_nt: TGTGCCAGCAGCGCCTCGGGCGAGCAGTACTTC; cdr3_aa: CASSASGEQYF
j_call: TRBJ2-3; v_call: TRBV13; clone_size: few; d_call: .; cdr3_nt: TGTGCCAGCAGCTTCAGGGGTCCCACAGATACGCAGTATTTT; cdr3_aa: CASSFRGPTDTQYF
j_call: TRBJ2-7; v_call: TRBV19; clone_size: many; d_call: TRBD1; cdr3_nt: TGTGCCAGTAGTACCCGCCCTGGGACAGGGTCGGTCGAGCAGTACTTC; cdr3_aa: CASSTRPGTGSVEQYF
j_call: TRBJ2-2; v_call: TRBV5-1; clone_size: few; d_call: TRBD1; cdr3_nt: TGCGCCAGCAGCAGAGACAGGGGAGAGACCGGGGAGCTGTTTTTT; cdr3_aa: CASSRDRGETGELFF
j_call: TRBJ2-1; v_call: TRBV5-6; clone_size: few; d_call: .; cdr3_nt: TGTGCCAGCAGCCCACTAACATACTACCGAGGGGATGAGCAGTTCTTC; cdr3_aa: CASSPLTYYRGDEQFF
j_call: TRBJ1-1; v_call: TRBV25-1; clone_size: .; d_call: .; cdr3_nt: TGTGCCAGCAGGGAGGGGTTCGGCACTGAAGCTTTCTTT; cdr3_aa: CASREGFGTEAFF
j_call: TRBJ1-2; v_call: TRBV10-2; clone_size: few; d_call: TRBD1; cdr3_nt: TGCGCCAGCAGTGAGACGAGTGGACAGGAGCAATATGGCTACACCTTC; cdr3_aa: CASSETSGQEQYGYTF
j_call: TRBJ2-1; v_call: TRBV9; clone_size: .; d_call: .; cdr3_nt: TGTGCCAGCAGCGGGGAAGAAATTGAGCAGTTCTTC; cdr3_aa: CASSGEEIEQFF
j_call: TRBJ1-2; v_call: TRBV4-1; clone_size: few; d_call: .; cdr3_nt: TGCGCCAGCAGCCATCCCGGGGGGGATGGCTACACCTTC; cdr3_aa: CASSHPGGDGYTF
j_call: TRBJ1-1; v_call: TRBV5-1; clone_size: .; d_call: TRBD1; cdr3_nt: TGCGCCAGCAGCTTGGAAGGGGACAGGGGGGAAGCTTTCTTT; cdr3_aa: CASSLEGDRGEAFF
j_call: TRBJ2-3; v_call: TRBV11-2; clone_size: many; d_call: TRBD2; cdr3_nt: TGTGCCAGCAGCAAAAACCCGACTAGCGTATCCCCCACAGATACGCAGTATTTT; cdr3_aa: CASSKNPTSVSPTDTQYF
j_call: TRBJ2-7; v_call: TRBV6-1; clone_size: .; d_call: .; cdr3_nt: TGTGCCAGCAGCCAACAGGATTGGATCTACGAGCAGTACTTC; cdr3_aa: CASSQQDWIYEQYF
j_call: TRBJ2-5; v_call: TRBV2; clone_size: .; d_call: .; cdr3_nt: TGTGCCAGCAGTTCCGGGGGGACCCAGTACTTC; cdr3_aa: CASSSGGTQYF
j_call: TRBJ2-7; v_call: TRBV11-2; clone_size: .; d_call: TRBD2; cdr3_nt: TGTGCCAGCAGCAGACAACGGAACATAGCGGGGGGGCCCGGCGAGCAGTACTTC; cdr3_aa: CASSRQRNIAGGPGEQYF
j_call: TRBJ2-2; v_call: TRBV5-4; clone_size: .; d_call: .; cdr3_nt: TGTGCCAGCAGCTTGTATTTCGGTGGGCAGCACAACACCGGGGAGCTGTTTTTT; cdr3_aa: CASSLYFGGQHNTGELFF
j_call: TRBJ1-2; v_call: TRBV9; clone_size: .; d_call: TRBD1; cdr3_nt: TGTGCCAGCAGCTCACAGACAGGGGATTATGGCTACACCTTC; cdr3_aa: CASSSQTGDYGYTF
j_call: TRBJ2-7; v_call: TRBV10-3; clone_size: .; d_call: .; cdr3_nt: TGTGCCATCAGCGAAACTTCCTACGAGCAGTACTTC; cdr3_aa: CAISETSYEQYF
j_call: TRBJ1-2; v_call: TRBV19; clone_size: many; d_call: TRBD1; cdr3_nt: TGTGCCACTGGACAGGGTTTCGCCTATGGCTACACCTTC; cdr3_aa: CATGQGFAYGYTF
j_call: TRBJ2-7; v_call: TRBV5-1; clone_size: many; d_call: .; cdr3_nt: TGCGCCAGCAGCTTAGCTGGGGGCCTTGGGTACGAGCAGTACTTC; cdr3_aa: CASSLAGGLGYEQYF
j_call: TRBJ1-5; v_call: TRBV2; clone_size: .; d_call: .; cdr3_nt: TGTGCCAGCAGTGATGTGGGGGCAGGGAGGGGTCAGCCCCAGCACTTT; cdr3_aa: CASSDVGAGRGQPQHF
j_call: TRBJ1-5; v_call: TRBV19; clone_size: .; d_call: TRBD1; cdr3_nt: TGTGCCAGTAGTACCGAAGGGGGCCAGCCCCAGCATTTT; cdr3_aa: CASSTEGGQPQHF
j_call: TRBJ2-5; v_call: TRBV10-3; clone_size: .; d_call: .; cdr3_nt: TGTGCCATCAGTGGACCGGCGTCAGAGACCCAGTACTTC; cdr3_aa: CAISGPASETQYF
j_call: TRBJ1-2; v_call: TRBV2; clone_size: .; d_call: .; cdr3_nt: TGTGCCAGCAGTGAGTTTGACAGGACGTATGGCTACACCTTC; cdr3_aa: CASSEFDRTYGYTF
j_call: TRBJ1-5; v_call: TRBV6-6; clone_size: few; d_call: .; cdr3_nt: TGTGCCAGCAGTTACGGGGGAGGCAATCAGCCCCAGCATTTT; cdr3_aa: CASSYGGGNQPQHF
j_call: TRBJ2-7; v_call: TRBV4-1; clone_size: many; d_call: .; cdr3_nt: TGCGCCAGCAGCCAAGGGGGAGCGTGGGGTCGCGAGCAGTACTTC; cdr3_aa: CASSQGGAWGREQYF
j_call: TRBJ1-1; v_call: TRBV7-3; clone_size: many; d_call: .; cdr3_nt: TGTGCCAGCAGCTCCGGTGGGGGCGCCGCTTTCTTT; cdr3_aa: CASSSGGGAAFF
j_call: TRBJ2-5; v_call: TRBV5-1; clone_size: .; d_call: TRBD1; cdr3_nt: TGCGCCAGCAGCTCTACTAGGACAGGGGCTGCGGAGACCCAGTACTTC; cdr3_aa: CASSSTRTGAAETQYF
j_call: TRBJ1-2; v_call: TRBV27; clone_size: few; d_call: TRBD1; cdr3_nt: TGTGCCACTCGTTCGCCCTACAGGGGTCATGGCTACACCTTC; cdr3_aa: CATRSPYRGHGYTF
j_call: TRBJ1-6; v_call: TRBV11-2; clone_size: many; d_call: TRBD1; cdr3_nt: TGTGCCAGCAGCGATAACAGGGGGCGATCACCCCTCCACTTT; cdr3_aa: CASSDNRGRSPLHF
j_call: TRBJ2-7; v_call: TRBV5-1; clone_size: many; d_call: .; cdr3_nt: TGCGCCAGCAGCCCTAGGGACGGATTGTCCTACGAGCAGTACTTC; cdr3_aa: CASSPRDGLSYEQYF